This T cell receptor (beta chain) was obtained from a study of regulatory T cells in long-lasting Graves disease (dated by TCRdb to about 2021). For context, the study as a whole: Patients with newly diagnosed Graves' disease had been on antithyroid drugs for under 3 months. The study took place in China and was registered as a clinical trial. This study used TCR sequencing and RNA sequencing of peripheral blood to compare persistent Graves' disease patients against newly diagnosed Graves' disease patients. TCR sequencing covered around 13 persistent and 20 newly diagnosed Graves' disease patients, around 35 samples in total. Broad study findings and their caveats: A larger number of public clonotypes was shared among persistent patients (fewer than 3,000) than among newly diagnosed patients (approximately 1,000). The authors acknowledged the small sample size as a limitation that may reduce accuracy. TRBV28, TRBJ1-2 and TRBJ2-5 were preferentially used in persistent disease, while TRBV20-1 and TRBJ2-1 were favored in newly diagnosed disease. Sequencing and analysis were limited to the TCR beta chain. The study examined only peripheral blood because the primary lesion, thyroid tissue, could not be accessed. Compared with newly diagnosed patients, patients with persistent Graves' disease had lower TCR Shannon entropy and fewer highly expanded clones, which suggests clonal expansion.

The time point label on this specimen signifies: newly diagnosed GD, antithyroid drugs for less than 3 months. For both TCR sequencing and RNA sequencing, RNA was extracted from PBMCs using TRIzol. The diagnosis of Graves' disease was made according to American Thyroid Association guidelines. Patients for the study were recruited at an endocrinology department in Xi'an, China. From each patient, around 9 milliliters of peripheral blood was collected into an EDTA anticoagulant tube. Ficoll Paque Plus density gradient separation was used to isolate PBMCs, and no further T cell sorting was performed. RNA quality was checked with an Agilent 2100 Bioanalyzer and agarose gel, and concentration with a NanoDrop 2000. The library was generated by multiplex PCR. Sequenced on an Illumina HiSeq 4000. TCR beta libraries were built with iRepertoire HTBI primers and Arm-PCR amplification of CDR3 regions. Gel purification was performed on PCR products prior to sequencing. From the authors' description of their analysis: A total of fewer than 65 TRBV and approximately 15 TRBJ segments were identified across samples and were used for gene usage analysis of CDR3 amino acid clonotypes. COPE and FqMerger were used to merge filtered high-quality paired reads into contigs. Contigs were aligned with BLAST to IMGT TRBV, TRBD and TRBJ reference genes, and CDR3 was defined per IMGT. Any clonotype with a frequency above 0.1% was counted as a highly expanded clone. Shannon entropy served as the measure of repertoire diversity, while the Gini coefficient captured V-J evenness. Clonotypes shared by more than one individual were considered public. The public reads were run again by TCRdb, first through fastp at Q25 and then through MiXCR, and only productive beta chains were kept. Each CDR3 protein appears once, grouped with its most common genes and DNA. V and J calls and clone size were set by TCRdb, not the authors. This sample comprises 320,000 or so distinct CDR3 sequences, 15% to 20% of them detected only once. Of the sample, less than 45% is held by the ten largest clones.

V sheds 1 base and J sheds 2 bases, leaving 13 bases between their ends. Including cysteine and phenylalanine, the CDR3 has 16 amino acids. The only DNA kept is the CDR3, 48 bases in frame from the first base. The germline V gene provides CDR1 SGHAT and CDR2 FQNNGV. In its sample, this clonotype was seen many times. This receptor's antigen is unknown. There are no base qualities to consult, and no much larger clone falls within one base. The source of this sequence is a female donor with Graves disease. The rearrangement joined TRBV11-2 to TRBJ2-3, and perhaps TRBD1 as D gene, on 6 matching bases. The sample in question was peripheral blood mononuclear cells (PBMCs), obtained at new diagnosis, from a patient treated with antithyroid drugs. The DNA sequence is TGTGCCAGCAGCTTAGTCAGAGGGGGTCACACAGATACGCAGTATTTT. It codes for CASSLVRGGHTDTQYF. Extended through the reference TRBV11-2 and TRBJ2-3 proteins, this CDR3 yields the full variable domain: EAGVAQSPRYKIIEKRQSVAFWCNPISGHATLYWYQQILGQGPKLLIQFQNNGVVDDSQLPKDRFSAERLKGVDSTLKIQPAKLEDSAVYLCASSLVRGGHTDTQYFGPGTRLTVL.